A single sample gave rise to the 23 T cell receptor beta chains below, sequenced in a study of Graves' ophthalmopathy and Graves' hyperthyroidism. Amplification targeted the TCR beta CDR3 regions, with RNA transcripts as the source material. Amplification began with first-round RT-PCR using HTBI primers, then second-round multiplex PCR was performed. TCRdb analysed the multiplex PCR reads with MiXCR anew, one entry per CDR3 protein. The data contain about 400,000 distinct CDR3 sequences, 20% to 25% of them seen just once; the ten biggest clones take up around 3.2%. The sample taken for sequencing was peripheral blood. These receptors originate from a woman younger than 35 with stable Graves' hyperthyroidism.

This rearrangement joins TRBV4-1 to TRBJ1-1; D is unclear. The CDR3 consists of 14 residues. Trimming pared 4 bases from V and 5 bases from J, leaving 14 bases between. Per the germline V gene, CDR1 is MGHRA and CDR2 is YSYEKL. The CDR3 DNA reads TGCGCCAGCAGCCGCGAGGGTAAGGGAACTGAAGCTTTCTTT. Amino acid sequence: CASSREGKGTEAFF.

In this sample, this clonotype turned up many times. CDR3 bases: TGTGCCAGCAGCTACGACAGGGGTAAAGAGACCCAGTACTTC. As protein: CASSYDRGKETQYF. This rearrangement joins TRBV3-1 to TRBJ2-5, with TRBD1 matching 8 bases. Germline CDR1 LGHDT, CDR2 YNNKEL (reference sequence). The ends lost 5 bases at V and 3 bases at J; junction bases unmatched: 5. The CDR3 has 14 residues.

This clonotype was picked up many times. This rearrangement joins TRBV29-1 to TRBJ2-5, with a weak D call TRBD1 (6 bases). The CDR3 extends over 12 amino acids. V lost 3 bases to trimming and J lost 5 bases, with 10 bases between them. Germline V lookup: CDR1 SQVTM, CDR2 ANQGSEA. In DNA form, the CDR3 reads TGCAGCGTTGATGGGGGCGCTGAGACCCAGTACTTC. As protein: CSVDGGAETQYF.

This clonotype was seen ten or more times. CDR3 sequence reads: CASSLTSGTETQYF. The DNA for the CDR3 is TGTGCCAGCTCACTGACTAGCGGGACTGAGACCCAGTACTTC. The rearrangement joins TRBV18 to TRBJ2-5; 11 bases line up with TRBD2. Germline V gene data show CDR1 as KGHSH and CDR2 as LQKENI. The junction had 3 bases not matched to a gene; V was cut back by 4 bases and J by 5 bases. The CDR3 loop spans 14 amino acids.

This chain connects TRBV18 to TRBJ2-7; TRBD2 matches at 7 bases. V shed 6 bases and J 2 bases; nucleotides not matched to a gene: 7. Germline loops: CDR1 KGHSH, CDR2 LQKENI. The CDR3 extends over 14 amino acids. The CDR3 region is CASSPGGTPYEQYF. The CDR3 bases are TGTGCCAGCTCCCCCGGGGGGACCCCCTACGAGCAGTACTTC.

This clonotype was seen many times. The chain couples TRBV28 to TRBJ2-7; D is unclear. CDR1 is MDHEN, CDR2 SYDVKM, per germline. With 5 bases removed from V and 7 bases from J, the gap between germline ends came to 15 bases. This CDR3 region has 13 residues. The CDR3 DNA is TGTGCCAGCAGTCTATATACATTGGGAGAGCAGTACTTC. As protein: CASSLYTLGEQYF.

J is TRBJ1-5 and V is TRBV6-5; D unclear. This CDR3 region has 14 residues. The V and J ends lost 8 bases and 2 bases respectively, with 13 bases between them. Germline loops: CDR1 MNHEY, CDR2 SVGAGI. This CDR3 is CASLLDGGNQPQHF. CDR3 coding DNA: TGTGCCAGCCTTCTCGACGGGGGCAATCAGCCCCAGCATTTT.

This clonotype was counted at least ten times. The chain has TRBV4-1 and TRBJ1-5; perhaps TRBD1 as D (5 bases). V was pared by 0 bases and J by 9 bases, with 12 bases between. This CDR3 is 14 amino acids long. Germline V lookup: CDR1 MGHRA, CDR2 YSYEKL. CDR3 protein: CASSQDKGFRPQHF. CDR3 DNA sequence: TGCGCCAGCAGCCAAGATAAGGGGTTTCGGCCCCAGCATTTT.

On this clonotype itself: Sequence at one end of the junction differs from germline and may be a read error. The genes are TRBV6-1 and TRBJ1-1, with a tentative D call TRBD1 (5 bases). Germline V gives CDR1 MNHNS, CDR2 SASEGT. The CDR3 is 14 amino acids. In DNA form, the CDR3 reads TGTGCCAGCAGTCCCGGGACTATTTTTCGTGAAGCTTGCTTT. Amino acids: CASSPGTIFREACF.

This clonotype has ten or more counts. This chain uses TRBV6-2 or TRBV6-3 with TRBJ1-5, with D maybe TRBD1 (6 bases). Germline CDR1 and CDR2: MNHEY and SVGEGT. Trimming took off 6 bases at V and 5 bases at J, with 11 bases between the two ends. This CDR3 has 13 residues. In nucleotides, the CDR3 is TGTGCCAGCAGGCAAACAGGGCATCAGCCCCAGCATTTT. It yields the protein CASRQTGHQPQHF.

This chain links TRBV19 with TRBJ1-1; 8 nucleotides match TRBD1. From germline, CDR1 is LNHDA and CDR2 SQIVND (reference sequence). V gave up 3 bases and J gave up 0 bases; unmatched junction bases: 6. The CDR3 length is 16 residues. The CDR3 DNA is TGTGCCAGTAGTATCAGTGACAGGGGCATGAACACTGAAGCTTTCTTT. Amino acids: CASSISDRGMNTEAFF.

This clonotype was counted ten times or more. This chain links TRBV6-2 or TRBV6-3 with TRBJ2-7, with 10 bases that match TRBD2. The CDR3 is made up of 12 amino acids. Trimming removed 10 bases from V and 5 bases from J; junction bases left unmatched: 5. Germline CDR1 and CDR2: MNHEY and SVGEGT. The CDR3 loop reads CATSGLANEQYF. In DNA, the CDR3 is TGTGCCACCTCGGGACTAGCGAACGAGCAGTACTTC.

The chain couples TRBV7-2 to TRBJ2-2; no clear D. The V end was cut by 3 bases, the J end by 4 bases, with 9 bases between. There are 14 residues in the CDR3. Germline loops: CDR1 SGHTA, CDR2 FQGNSA. The DNA for the CDR3 is TGTGCCAGCAGCTTTAAGTTAAGCACCGGGGAGCTGTTTTTT. Residues: CASSFKLSTGELFF.

This clonotype came up many times. V gene TRBV19 combines with J gene TRBJ1-5; D is perhaps TRBD1 (5 bases). Germline CDR1 reads LNHDA; CDR2 reads SQIVND (reference sequence). V lost 3 bases, J lost 2 bases, and 11 bases lay in between. The CDR3 runs to 15 residues. The CDR3 bases are TGTGCCAGTAGTATGGTGGGGGGGGGCAATCAGCCCCAGCATTTT. Protein sequence: CASSMVGGGNQPQHF.

The chain is built from TRBV20-1 and TRBJ2-2; TRBD2 agrees at 8 bases. V lost 0 bases to trimming and J lost 3 bases; unmatched junction nucleotides: 12. The CDR3 length is 18 residues. CDR1 and CDR2 (germline): DFQATT, SNEGSKA (reference sequence). The CDR3 sequence is CSARDLRSGSTHTGELFF. In DNA form, the CDR3 reads TGCAGTGCTAGAGATTTGAGAAGCGGGAGCACGCACACCGGGGAGCTGTTTTTT.

Many counts were recorded for this clonotype. V is TRBV6-1 and J is TRBJ1-1; no firm D call. From germline, CDR1 is MNHNS and CDR2 SASEGT. The V and J ends lost 5 bases and 0 bases respectively, with 10 bases between them. The CDR3 contains 14 residues. The chain's CDR3 is CASSKDELNTEAFF. The CDR3 DNA follows: TGTGCCAGCAGTAAAGACGAGTTGAACACTGAAGCTTTCTTT.

There are many counts of this clonotype. The CDR3, as DNA: TGTGCCTGGAGTGTAGGGGACCTTAGTGGGGAGCAGTACTTC. Protein: CAWSVGDLSGEQYF. This chain joins TRBV30 and TRBJ2-7; D may match TRBD1 or TRBD2 (5 bases each). The CDR3 is made up of 14 amino acids. The V end lost 0 bases, the J end lost 7 bases, and 16 bases lay between the germline ends. CDR1 and CDR2 (germline): GTSNPN, SVGIG (reference sequence). Full variable domain (rest looked up from reference TRBV30 and TRBJ2-7): SQTIHQWPATLVQPVGSPLSLECTVEGTSNPNLYWYRQAAGRGLQLLFYSVGIGQISSEVPQNLSASRPQDRQFILSSKKLLLSDSGFYLCAWSVGDLSGEQYFGPGTRLTVT.

This clonotype was counted ten times or more. The V call is TRBV2, the J call TRBJ1-1; D call uncertain. In germline, CDR1 is SNHLY, CDR2 FYNNEI. The CDR3 spans 12 residues. Trimming pared 0 bases from V and 8 bases from J, leaving 7 bases between. DNA of the CDR3: TGTGCCAGCAGTGAAGCGCCCCTCGAAGCTTTCTTT. It specifies CASSEAPLEAFF.

This clonotype was seen a few times. The V and J genes are TRBV18 and TRBJ2-7; TRBD2 agrees at 9 bases. The CDR3 runs to 15 residues. V dropped 1 base and J dropped 3; count of bases not matched to a gene: 4. Germline-derived CDR1 and CDR2 are KGHSH and LQKENI. CDR3 in amino acids: CASSPLAGEFYEQYF. DNA of the CDR3: TGTGCCAGCTCACCACTAGCGGGAGAATTCTACGAGCAGTACTTC.

The chain couples TRBV28 to TRBJ1-1; the D is unclear. This CDR3 region has 14 residues. With 3 bases removed from V and 1 base from J, the gap between germline ends came to 9 bases. The germline V gene has CDR1 MDHEN and CDR2 SYDVKM. In nucleotides, the CDR3 is TGTGCCAGCAGTTTTGGCAGCGAGAACACTGAAGCTTTCTTT. It specifies CASSFGSENTEAFF.

This clonotype was seen ten or more times. The chain recombines TRBV13 with TRBJ1-1; D remains ambiguous. This CDR3 is 12 amino acids long. V dropped 7 bases and J dropped 4 bases, with 10 bases sitting between them. Germline V lookup: CDR1 PRHDT, CDR2 FYEKMQ (reference sequence). The CDR3 region is CASTDVGTEAFF. For the CDR3, the DNA is TGTGCCAGCACCGACGTCGGCACTGAAGCTTTCTTT.

The rearrangement links TRBV6-5 to TRBJ2-5, with TRBD2 matching over 9 bases. There are 17 residues in the CDR3. Germline trimming cut 6 bases from V and 0 bases from J; bases unmatched to any gene: 11. CDR1 and CDR2 from the germline V gene are MNHEY and SVGAGI. DNA for the CDR3: TGTGCCAGCAGCTACCTCGGGGTAGCGGGAGACCAAGAGACCCAGTACTTC. As protein: CASSYLGVAGDQETQYF.

There are many counts of this clonotype. The chain joins TRBV11-3 to TRBJ2-7; the D gene could be TRBD1 or TRBD2 (5 bases each). The CDR3 length is 13 residues. The germline gives CDR1 SGHNT, CDR2 YENEEA. V was trimmed by 5 bases and J by 6 bases, leaving 14 bases between them. The CDR3 DNA follows: TGTGCCAGCAGCACCGGACCTGGGGGCGAGCAGTACTTC. Translation: CASSTGPGGEQYF.